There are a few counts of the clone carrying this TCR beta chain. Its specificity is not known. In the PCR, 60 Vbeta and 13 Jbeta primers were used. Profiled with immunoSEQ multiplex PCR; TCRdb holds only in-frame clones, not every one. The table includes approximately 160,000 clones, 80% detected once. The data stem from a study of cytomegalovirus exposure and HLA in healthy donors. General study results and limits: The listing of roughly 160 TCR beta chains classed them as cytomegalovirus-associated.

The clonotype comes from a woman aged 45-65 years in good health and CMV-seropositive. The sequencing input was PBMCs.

The CDR3 DNA sequence: TGCGCCAGCAGCCAAGATCCACTAGCGGGAGGGCAAGAGACCCAGTACTTC. Its translation: CASSQDPLAGGQETQYF. J is TRBJ2-5 and V is TRBV4-3; 13 bases align to TRBD2. V was clipped by 0 bases and J by 2 bases; unmatched bases: 3. Germline lookup yields CDR1 LGHNA and CDR2 YSLEER. The length of the CDR3 is 17 residues.